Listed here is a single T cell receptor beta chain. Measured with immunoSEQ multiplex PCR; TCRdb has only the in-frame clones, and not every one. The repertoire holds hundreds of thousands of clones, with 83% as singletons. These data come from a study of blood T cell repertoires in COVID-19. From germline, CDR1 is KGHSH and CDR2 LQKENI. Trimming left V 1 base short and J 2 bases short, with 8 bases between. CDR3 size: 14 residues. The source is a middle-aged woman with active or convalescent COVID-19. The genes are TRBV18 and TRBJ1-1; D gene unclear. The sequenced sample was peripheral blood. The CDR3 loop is CASSPRTENTEAFF. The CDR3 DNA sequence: TGTGCCAGCTCACCACGCACAGAAAACACTGAAGCTTTCTTT.